The 28 T cell receptor beta chains in this list originate from one sample, sequenced in a study of T cells and Merkel cell carcinoma outcomes. Sequencing used immunoSEQ multiplex PCR; TCRdb keeps in-frame clones, though not all of them. Among under 700 clones, roughly 92% were seen once, and the ten largest hold roughly 4.9%. The sample comprised tumor tissue from Merkel cell carcinoma. The receptors derive from a human donor with Merkel cell carcinoma.

This chain uses TRBV19 with TRBJ2-7; 8 bases are shared with TRBD2. The CDR3 runs to 13 residues. After removal of 10 bases from V and 6 bases from J, the junction contained 11 bases not matched to a gene. Germline V gene sequence: CDR1 LNHDA, CDR2 SQIVND (reference sequence). The CDR3 bases are TGTGCCACGAAACCGGGACTAGTAGGCGAGCAGTACTTC. It translates to CATKPGLVGEQYF.

The V call is TRBV7-9, the J call TRBJ2-1, with 10 bases fitting TRBD2. The ends lost 1 base at V and 9 bases at J; junction bases unmatched: 6. Germline lookup yields CDR1 SEHNR and CDR2 FQNEAQ (reference sequence). CDR3 length equals 15 residues. The CDR3 sequence is CASSLVSGRLGEQFF. CDR3 nucleotides: TGTGCCAGCAGCTTAGTTAGCGGGAGGCTGGGTGAGCAGTTCTTC.

This rearrangement joins TRBV4-1 to TRBJ2-5; D unclear. Germline CDR1 reads MGHRA; CDR2 reads YSYEKL. The CDR3 is 15 residues long. Trimming left V 4 bases short and J 3 bases short, with 15 bases between. The CDR3 loop reads CASSRVNMGKETQYF. The CDR3 DNA reads TGCGCCAGCAGCCGCGTCAACATGGGGAAAGAGACCCAGTACTTC.

This clone was recorded once. The chain is built from TRBV19 and TRBJ2-1, with 10 bases identical to TRBD2. The CDR3 is 14 residues long. CDR1 and CDR2 (germline): LNHDA, SQIVND (reference sequence). V shed 9 bases and J 6 bases; nucleotides not matched to a gene: 8. DNA for the CDR3: TGTGCCAGCAACCTAGCGGGAGTTGTCAATGAGCAGTTCTTC. Protein: CASNLAGVVNEQFF. Using reference TRBV19 and TRBJ2-1 for the parts outside the CDR3, the full variable domain is DGGITQSPKYLFRKEGQNVTLSCEQNLNHDAMYWYRQDPGQGLRLIYYSQIVNDFQKGDIAEGYSVSREKKESFPLTVTSAQKNPTAFYLCASNLAGVVNEQFFGPGTRLTVL.

This rearrangement joins TRBV11-2 to TRBJ2-3; D gene uncertain. V lost 3 bases, J lost 4 bases, and 11 bases lay in between. Germline CDR1 reads SGHAT; CDR2 reads FQNNGV. The CDR3 loop spans 14 amino acids. The chain's CDR3 is CASSLGVRADTQYF. CDR3 DNA: TGTGCCAGCAGCTTGGGCGTTCGGGCAGATACGCAGTATTTT.

V is TRBV7-9 and J is TRBJ2-1, with D possibly TRBD2 on 6 matching bases. V shed 5 bases and J shed 0 bases, with 14 bases lying between them. CDR1 is SEHNR and CDR2 is FQNEAQ in the germline V gene (reference sequence). CDR3 size: 16 residues. CDR3 sequence: CASSQLDGSSYNEQFF. In nucleotides, the CDR3 is TGTGCCAGCAGCCAACTGGACGGGAGCTCCTACAATGAGCAGTTCTTC.

The V call is TRBV6-6, the J call TRBJ2-1; D call uncertain. The CDR3 is 12 residues long. Per the germline V gene, CDR1 is MNHNY and CDR2 is SVGAGI (reference sequence). Trimming took off 4 bases at V and 9 bases at J, with 10 bases between the two ends. Here the CDR3 reads CASSFTGREQFF. In nucleotides, the CDR3 is TGTGCCAGCAGTTTTACGGGCCGTGAGCAGTTCTTC.

The chain carries TRBV7-9 and TRBJ2-6; D not resolved. In germline, CDR1 is SEHNR, CDR2 FQNEAQ (reference sequence). V shed 5 bases and J shed 4 bases, with 12 bases lying between them. The CDR3 spans 15 residues. The CDR3 bases are TGTGCCAGCAGCCCGTGGGTTGGGGGGGCCAACGTCCTGACTTTC. Translated, it gives CASSPWVGGANVLTF.

V usage is TRBV7-8 and J usage is TRBJ2-7, with 7 positions matching TRBD2. The CDR3 consists of 11 residues. The V segment lost 8 bases and the J segment 6 bases; nucleotides outside the gene matches: 4. In germline, CDR1 is SGHVS, CDR2 FQNEAQ. CDR3 sequence: CASVAGAEQYF. The DNA of the CDR3 is TGTGCCAGCGTGGCGGGAGCCGAGCAGTACTTC.

The chain is built from TRBV5-1 and TRBJ2-7; 8 bases match TRBD2. The CDR3 runs to 15 residues. V lost 1 base to trimming and J lost 4 bases; unmatched junction nucleotides: 7. The germline gives CDR1 SGHRS, CDR2 YFSETQ. CDR3 coding DNA: TGCGCCAGCAGCTTGACTAGCGGAATGCCTTACGAGCAGTACTTC. It codes for CASSLTSGMPYEQYF.

The table lists this clone with a count of one. J is TRBJ2-1 and V is TRBV27, with 9 nucleotides matching TRBD2. There are 17 residues in the CDR3. Germline V gives CDR1 MNHEY, CDR2 SMNVEV (reference sequence). After removal of 1 base from V and 8 bases from J, the junction contained 12 bases not matched to a gene. CDR3 residues: CASSLLLAGDNRDEQFF. In nucleotides, the CDR3 is TGTGCCAGCAGTTTATTGTTAGCGGGAGACAATAGGGATGAGCAGTTCTTC.

This clone showed up just once. The V gene is TRBV30, the J gene TRBJ1-3; a weak D match, TRBD1 (5 bases). Trimming shortened V by 4 bases and J by 7 bases, and 14 bases separated the two germline ends. This CDR3 region has 13 residues. Germline-derived CDR1 and CDR2 are GTSNPN and SVGIG (reference sequence). The chain's CDR3 is CAWMGQGSNTIYF. The DNA for the CDR3 is TGTGCCTGGATGGGGCAGGGATCCAACACCATATATTTT.

The V gene is TRBV7-2, the J gene TRBJ2-3; 7 bases line up with TRBD1. Germline V gene data show CDR1 as SGHTA and CDR2 as FQGNSA. The V segment lost 4 bases and the J segment 0 bases; nucleotides outside the gene matches: 4. The CDR3 runs 15 residues. CDR3 sequence reads: CASSSWTGSTDTQYF. The DNA of the CDR3 is TGTGCCAGCAGCTCCTGGACAGGAAGCACAGATACGCAGTATTTT.

The chain recombines TRBV4-1 with TRBJ2-7, with TRBD1 identical over 10 bases. The trim removed 4 bases at V and 2 bases at J, leaving 2 bases unmatched. This CDR3 contains 14 residues. In germline, CDR1 is MGHRA, CDR2 YSYEKL. In DNA form, the CDR3 reads TGCGCCAGCAGCCGCGGACAGGGGGCCTACGAGCAGTACTTC. Translated: CASSRGQGAYEQYF.

The chain has TRBV9 and TRBJ1-1; D is uncertain. The CDR3 loop spans 14 amino acids. Germline values: CDR1 SGDLS, CDR2 YYNGEE. Trimming stripped 0 bases from V and 1 base from J, with 7 bases between. CDR3 nucleotides: TGTGCCAGCAGCGTAGTTCCAGAGAACACTGAAGCTTTCTTT. This sequence encodes CASSVVPENTEAFF.

The chain recombines TRBV14 with TRBJ2-3; D gene ambiguous. This CDR3 is built from 16 residues. V was shortened by 1 base and J by 2 bases, with 13 bases between the two germline ends. CDR1 is SGHDN, CDR2 FVKESK, per germline. In DNA form, the CDR3 reads TGTGCCAGCAGCCAAGTTACAGCGCAGAACACAGATACGCAGTATTTT. Encoded protein: CASSQVTAQNTDTQYF.

This clone is a singleton in its sample. The V call is TRBV9, the J call TRBJ2-3; 12 nucleotides agree with TRBD2. Germline values: CDR1 SGDLS, CDR2 YYNGEE. Trimming removed 0 bases from V and 4 bases from J; junction bases left unmatched: 6. The CDR3 contains 17 residues. The CDR3 region is CASSVAQLAGGADTQYF. In nucleotides, the CDR3 is TGTGCCAGCAGCGTAGCGCAACTAGCGGGAGGCGCAGATACGCAGTATTTT.

The rearrangement uses TRBV13 and TRBJ2-2; 9 bases are a match to TRBD1. The length of the CDR3 is 16 residues. J was trimmed by 3 bases and V by 7 bases; bases with no gene match: 9. Germline V CDR1 and CDR2: PRHDT, FYEKMQ (reference sequence). The CDR3 sequence: CASTNMGQGYTGELFF. The CDR3 DNA reads as TGTGCCAGCACCAATATGGGACAGGGTTACACCGGGGAGCTGTTTTTT. Complete variable domain (other parts from reference TRBV13 and TRBJ2-2): AAGVIQSPRHLIKEKRETATLKCYPIPRHDTVYWYQQGPGQDPQFLISFYEKMQSDKGSIPDRFSAQQFSDYHSELNMSSLELGDSALYFCASTNMGQGYTGELFFGEGSRLTVL.

The chain employs TRBV10-3 and TRBJ2-2; D ambiguous. This CDR3 spans 13 amino acids. Germline CDR1 and CDR2: ENHRY and SYGVKD. Trimming removed 6 bases from V and 1 base from J, with 6 bases in between. The CDR3 loop reads CAIRAMNTGELFF. The CDR3 DNA sequence: TGTGCCATCAGGGCAATGAACACCGGGGAGCTGTTTTTT.

The chain recombines TRBV9 with TRBJ2-3, with D maybe TRBD2 (6 bases). Trimming removed 2 bases at V and 8 bases at J, with 24 bases between. Germline values: CDR1 SGDLS, CDR2 YYNGEE. The CDR3 contains 17 residues. This chain's CDR3 is CASSVSTSRDADGTQYF. Here the CDR3 DNA reads TGTGCCAGCAGCGTTAGTACTAGCAGGGATGCGGACGGTACGCAGTATTTT.

This clone came up a few times. The chain has TRBV7-3 and TRBJ2-5, with D uncertain. Trimming stripped 5 bases from V and 7 bases from J, with 14 bases between. Germline V gives CDR1 SGHTA, CDR2 FQGTGA. The CDR3 runs to 13 residues. CDR3 protein: CASSTTPLGTQYF. CDR3 coding DNA: TGTGCCAGCAGCACGACCCCCTTGGGGACCCAGTACTTC.

The rearrangement uses TRBV28 and TRBJ2-1; 10 bases are a match to TRBD1. V lost 3 bases and J lost 10; bases outside the gene matches: 9. CDR3 length equals 15 residues. Germline-derived CDR1 and CDR2 are MDHEN and SYDVKM. For the CDR3, the DNA is TGTGCCAGCAGTTTTCGTGGACAGGGGGTAGGGGAGCAGTTCTTC. This encodes CASSFRGQGVGEQFF.

This sequence joins TRBV9 and TRBJ2-1; D is possibly TRBD2 (7 bases). Germline CDR1 is SGDLS and CDR2 is YYNGEE. CDR3 length: 14 residues. The germline V and J ends were trimmed by 0 bases and 8 bases, with 12 bases remaining between them. CDR3 amino acids: CASSVEGGWDEQFF. CDR3 in DNA: TGTGCCAGCAGCGTAGAGGGGGGGTGGGATGAGCAGTTCTTC.

The rearrangement uses TRBV5-6 and TRBJ2-7; D unclear. Germline-derived CDR1 and CDR2 are SGHDT and YYEEEE. The CDR3 is 12 amino acids. V was shortened by 0 bases and J by 4 bases, with 5 bases between the two germline ends. CDR3 nucleotides: TGTGCCAGCAGCTTGGGCCAGTACGAGCAGTACTTC. Translation gives CASSLGQYEQYF.

The chain has TRBV30 and TRBJ2-7, with a possible D match to TRBD1 (5 bases). CDR1 is GTSNPN, CDR2 SVGIG, per germline (reference sequence). Deletions cut 3 bases from V and 3 bases from J, with 12 bases between. This CDR3 contains 13 residues. In DNA, the CDR3 is TGTGCCTGGAGCCTGACAGCTAACTACGAGCAGTACTTC. This encodes CAWSLTANYEQYF.

The chain couples TRBV15 to TRBJ2-2; 13 nucleotides match TRBD2. The ends lost 5 bases at V and 6 bases at J; junction bases unmatched: 3. The length of the CDR3 is 15 residues. Germline-derived CDR1 and CDR2 are LNHNV and YYDKDF (reference sequence). This CDR3 is CATSSGLAGAGELFF. The DNA for the CDR3 is TGTGCCACCAGCTCCGGACTAGCGGGAGCCGGGGAGCTGTTTTTT.

The V gene is TRBV7-3, the J gene TRBJ2-1, with D perhaps matching TRBD2 (6 bases). CDR1 and CDR2 from the germline V gene are SGHTA and FQGTGA. V lost 0 bases to trimming and J lost 10 bases, with 10 bases between them. The CDR3 consists of 13 residues. The CDR3 nucleotides read TGTGCCAGCAGCTTAACGGGACTCGGAGAGCAGTTCTTC. Its protein is CASSLTGLGEQFF.

This chain connects TRBV7-9 to TRBJ2-3; D remains unclear. This CDR3 region has 15 residues. Germline CDR1 and CDR2: SEHNR and FQNEAQ (reference sequence). V lost 3 bases, J lost 9 bases, and 19 bases lay in between. CDR3 DNA: TGTGCCAGCAGCTTCTCCCTTGATCCCATGTTAACGCAGTATTTT. Its protein product is CASSFSLDPMLTQYF.